Presented here are 29 T cell receptor beta chains from one specimen sequenced in a study of shared clonotypes between healthy human individuals. Some clones are missing from TCRdb's copy, which holds only in-frame ones; the method was immunoSEQ multiplex PCR. This sample has some 700,000 clones, with 90% found just once. Sequencing input: memory CD8+ T cells from PBMCs. Regarding subset: CD45RO+ cells pooled with CCR7-negative TemRA cells. The source of these receptors is a man younger than 35 in good health. Some clones in this sample may be carry-over from other donors' samples.

The V and J genes are TRBV2 and TRBJ1-2; 7 nucleotides align to TRBD1. CDR1 and CDR2 (germline): SNHLY, FYNNEI. The V segment lost 6 bases and the J segment 5 bases; nucleotides outside the gene matches: 6. This CDR3 comprises 13 residues. In nucleotides, the CDR3 is TGTGCCAGCAGGGGGACAGCGGTGTATGGCTACACCTTC. It codes for CASRGTAVYGYTF.

V and J are TRBV27 and TRBJ1-2, with D possibly TRBD1 on 5 matching bases. Germline V gene data show CDR1 as MNHEY and CDR2 as SMNVEV (reference sequence). CDR3 length: 13 amino acids. Between the trimmed V and J ends, which lost 6 bases and 3 bases, there was a span of 11 bases. As DNA, the CDR3 is TGTGCCAGCAGCCCAGGGCCTTACTATGGCTACACCTTC. It specifies CASSPGPYYGYTF.

The chain has TRBV11-2 and TRBJ2-3, with D possibly being TRBD1 or TRBD2 (5 bases each). V gave up 6 bases and J gave up 3 bases, with 25 bases separating them. Germline loops: CDR1 SGHAT, CDR2 FQNNGV. There are 18 residues in the CDR3. CDR3: CASRQINAGTYITDTQYF. The DNA for the CDR3 is TGTGCCAGCAGACAGATCAATGCCGGGACCTACATAACAGATACGCAGTATTTT.

The V call is TRBV6-1, the J call TRBJ1-1; D is ambiguous. The CDR3 consists of 11 residues. CDR1 is MNHNS, CDR2 SASEGT, per germline. Trimming stripped 10 bases from V and 5 bases from J, with 11 bases between. CDR3 bases: TGTGCCAACACCGGTGGTACTGAAGCTTTCTTT. It translates to CANTGGTEAFF.

V gene TRBV11-2 combines with J gene TRBJ1-2; 11 nucleotides align to TRBD1. V dropped 6 bases and J dropped 4; count of bases not matched to a gene: 7. CDR1 and CDR2 (germline): SGHAT, FQNNGV. This CDR3 is 15 amino acids long. CDR3 in amino acids: CASRTDRGPLYGYTF. The CDR3 bases are TGTGCCAGCAGAACGGACAGGGGGCCTCTCTATGGCTACACCTTC.

This chain links TRBV7-9 with TRBJ2-5; D is unclear. Gene TRBJ2-7 matches the end of the DNA better, so the J call may be wrong. There are 13 residues in the CDR3. Per germline, CDR1 SEHNR and CDR2 FQNEAQ (reference sequence). The CDR3 is CASSLENRHEQYF. In nucleotides, the CDR3 is TGTGCCAGCAGCTTAGAGAACAGACACGAGCAGTACTTC.

This clone was detected once. V and J are TRBV28 and TRBJ1-5; possibly TRBD1 for D (5 bases). The CDR3 is made up of 14 amino acids. CDR1 is MDHEN and CDR2 is SYDVKM in the germline V gene. V was trimmed by 4 bases and J by 3 bases, leaving 10 bases between them. CDR3 nucleotide sequence: TGTGCCAGCAGTTGGGTCAGGGACAATCAGCCCCAGCATTTT. Protein sequence: CASSWVRDNQPQHF.

V gene TRBV4-3 combines with J gene TRBJ2-7; 10 bases line up with TRBD1. Germline loops: CDR1 LGHNA, CDR2 YSLEER. This CDR3 spans 17 amino acids. Trimming cost V 0 bases and J 4 bases; bases outside gene matches: 9. CDR3 amino acids: CASSQEGRTGGRYEQYF. The CDR3 region has the DNA TGCGCCAGCAGCCAAGAGGGACGGACAGGGGGTCGGTACGAGCAGTACTTC.

V usage is TRBV5-1 and J usage is TRBJ2-1; D gene unclear. With 4 bases removed from V and 0 bases from J, the gap between germline ends came to 17 bases. CDR3 length: 17 amino acids. Germline CDR1 reads SGHRS; CDR2 reads YFSETQ. The CDR3 here is CASSVDAGSSSYNEQFF. The DNA for the CDR3 is TGCGCCAGCAGCGTCGACGCAGGATCGAGCTCCTACAATGAGCAGTTCTTC.

Concerning this clone: This sample includes further DNA sequences coding for the same CDR3. V gene TRBV27 combines with J gene TRBJ2-7; D possibly corresponds to TRBD1 (6 bases). Trimming removed 3 bases from V and 3 bases from J, with 9 bases in between. The CDR3 sequence is 13 residues long. From germline, CDR1 is MNHEY and CDR2 SMNVEV (reference sequence). The DNA for the CDR3 is TGTGCCAGCAGTTTGGGCAGGGGCTACGAGCAGTACTTC. This codes for CASSLGRGYEQYF.

CDR3 in amino acids: CASSPRDGFSYEQYF. Written as DNA, the CDR3 is TGTGCCAGTAGTCCCCGGGACGGATTCTCCTACGAGCAGTACTTC. The chain combines TRBV19 with TRBJ2-7, with D perhaps assigned TRBD1 or TRBD2 (5 bases each). Germline V gene lookup returns CDR1 LNHDA and CDR2 SQIVND (reference sequence). V was trimmed by 5 bases and J by 0 bases, leaving 14 bases between them. The CDR3 runs 15 residues.

The V call is TRBV27, the J call TRBJ2-1; 11 nucleotides match TRBD2. V lost 6 bases to trimming and J lost 2 bases; unmatched junction nucleotides: 12. The CDR3 covers 18 residues. Germline lookup yields CDR1 MNHEY and CDR2 SMNVEV (reference sequence). This CDR3 is CASSPGTSGFSPYNEQFF. CDR3 nucleotides: TGTGCCAGCAGCCCCGGGACTAGCGGTTTCTCGCCCTACAATGAGCAGTTCTTC.

CDR3 in DNA: TGTGCCAGCAGCTTACGAGTAGCTGAGCAGTTCTTC. This gives the protein CASSLRVAEQFF. The rearrangement joins TRBV5-6 to TRBJ2-1, with unresolved D. The CDR3 totals 12 residues. V lost 2 bases to trimming and J lost 9 bases, with 9 bases between them. In germline, CDR1 is SGHDT, CDR2 YYEEEE.

This chain links TRBV27 with TRBJ2-1; D possibly corresponds to TRBD1 (5 bases). The CDR3 has 16 residues. V lost 1 base and J lost 6, with 16 bases in between. Germline lookup yields CDR1 MNHEY and CDR2 SMNVEV (reference sequence). The CDR3 sequence: CASSLFHLGVSNEQFF. The CDR3 DNA sequence: TGTGCCAGCAGTTTATTTCACCTAGGGGTTTCCAATGAGCAGTTCTTC.

This chain joins TRBV28 and TRBJ1-6, with D perhaps TRBD1 (5 bases). The V end was cut by 9 bases, the J end by 7 bases, with 13 bases between. The germline gives CDR1 MDHEN, CDR2 SYDVKM. There are 13 residues in the CDR3. The CDR3 DNA reads TGTGCCAGTACGGCAGGGTGGAATTCACCCCTCCACTTT. Its translation: CASTAGWNSPLHF.

Only one count was recorded for this clone. The chain employs TRBV6-5 and TRBJ1-5; TRBD1 matches 8 bases. V gave up 0 bases and J gave up 5 bases; unmatched junction bases: 6. The V gene's germline CDR1 is MNHEY and CDR2 SVGAGI. The length of the CDR3 is 16 residues. The CDR3 sequence is CASSYSLTGADQPQHF. The CDR3 DNA reads as TGTGCCAGCAGTTACTCGTTGACAGGGGCCGATCAGCCCCAGCATTTT.

This clone turned up a few times. The chain combines TRBV19 with TRBJ1-1; the D is unclear. The CDR3 spans 15 residues. V lost 6 bases to trimming and J lost 0 bases, with 14 bases between them. Germline lookup yields CDR1 LNHDA and CDR2 SQIVND (reference sequence). This chain's CDR3 is CASSIDGSLNTEAFF. DNA for the CDR3: TGTGCCAGTAGCATCGATGGCAGCCTGAACACTGAAGCTTTCTTT.

The CDR3 here is CASSSTDSQSSYEQYF. In DNA form, the CDR3 reads TGTGCCAGCAGCTCGACAGACAGCCAGAGCTCCTACGAGCAGTACTTC. V gene TRBV7-9 combines with J gene TRBJ2-7; maybe TRBD1 (5 bases). The germline gives CDR1 SEHNR, CDR2 FQNEAQ (reference sequence). The length of the CDR3 is 16 residues. V gave up 4 bases and J gave up 0 bases, with 16 bases separating them. Complete variable domain (other parts from reference TRBV7-9 and TRBJ2-7): DTGVSQNPRHKITKRGQNVTFRCDPISEHNRLYWYRQTLGQGPEFLTYFQNEAQLEKSRLLSDRFSAERPKGSFSTLEIQRTEQGDSAMYLCASSSTDSQSSYEQYFGPGTRLTVT.

The rearrangement joins TRBV9 to TRBJ2-1; 7 positions agree with TRBD2. Losses at the gene ends were 4 bases for V and 0 bases for J; bases not matched to a gene: 7. This CDR3 has 16 amino acids. Germline CDR1 reads SGDLS; CDR2 reads YYNGEE. Written as DNA, the CDR3 is TGTGCCAGCAGCCCGGCGGGCGGGAGCTCCTACAATGAGCAGTTCTTC. Its translation is CASSPAGGSSYNEQFF.

V gene TRBV7-9 combines with J gene TRBJ1-3, with D perhaps matching TRBD1 (5 bases). CDR1 is SEHNR, CDR2 FQNEAQ, per germline (reference sequence). V lost 3 bases to trimming and J lost 4 bases, with 19 bases between them. This CDR3 has 17 residues. CDR3 sequence reads: CASSFPLGVPAGNTIYF. The DNA of the CDR3 is TGTGCCAGCAGCTTCCCCCTAGGGGTCCCGGCAGGAAACACCATATATTTT.

The chain employs TRBV29-1 and TRBJ1-2; 7 positions agree with TRBD1. Per the germline V gene, CDR1 is SQVTM and CDR2 is ANQGSEA. The CDR3 contains 15 residues. V gave up 2 bases and J gave up 7 bases; unmatched junction bases: 13. CDR3 in amino acids: CSVESGARQGSGYTF. The CDR3 coding sequence is TGCAGCGTTGAATCAGGAGCCCGACAGGGCTCTGGCTACACCTTC. Together with reference TRBV29-1 and TRBJ1-2, the CDR3 gives the full variable domain: SAVISQKPSRDICQRGTSLTIQCQVDSQVTMMFWYRQQPGQSLTLIATANQGSEATYESGFVIDKFPISRPNLTFSTLTVSNMSPEDSSIYLCSVESGARQGSGYTFGSGTRLTVV.

The chain employs TRBV7-9 and TRBJ2-2, with D hard to call. Germline assignment: CDR1 SEHNR and CDR2 FQNEAQ (reference sequence). This CDR3 comprises 14 residues. The V gene lost 8 bases and the J gene lost 0 bases, with 10 bases spanning the gap. The CDR3 coding sequence is TGTGCCAGCGGGTGGGCCACGAACACCGGGGAGCTGTTTTTT. It specifies CASGWATNTGELFF.

This chain links TRBV7-2 with TRBJ2-1, with 11 bases aligning to TRBD2. V was pared by 7 bases and J by 7 bases, with 6 bases of the junction left unmatched. CDR1 and CDR2 from the germline V gene are SGHTA and FQGNSA. This CDR3 contains 14 residues. CDR3 region: CASTVTSGKNEQFF. CDR3 nucleotides: TGTGCCAGCACGGTGACTAGCGGGAAAAATGAGCAGTTCTTC.

V usage is TRBV2 and J usage is TRBJ1-2; weak D call: TRBD1 (5 bases). Trimming stripped 1 base from V and 2 bases from J, with 8 bases between. Germline V gene sequence: CDR1 SNHLY, CDR2 FYNNEI. This CDR3 contains 14 residues. The chain's CDR3 is CASSEDRRNYGYTF. The CDR3 DNA sequence: TGTGCCAGCAGTGAAGACAGGCGGAACTATGGCTACACCTTC. The variable domain in full, with the rest retrieved from reference TRBV2 and TRBJ1-2, is EPEVTQTPSHQVTQMGQEVILRCVPISNHLYFYWYRQILGQKVEFLVSFYNNEISEKSEIFDDQFSVERPDGSNFTLKIRSTKLEDSAMYFCASSEDRRNYGYTFGSGTRLTVV.

The V call is TRBV7-9, the J call TRBJ2-7, with 8 bases lining up with TRBD2. J lost 0 bases, V lost 5 bases, and 6 bases had no gene match. Germline lookup yields CDR1 SEHNR and CDR2 FQNEAQ (reference sequence). The CDR3 spans 15 residues. CDR3 amino acids: CASSPQREHSYEQYF. The CDR3, as DNA: TGTGCCAGCAGCCCACAGCGGGAGCACTCCTACGAGCAGTACTTC.

V usage is TRBV14 and J usage is TRBJ2-7; 7 bases are shared with TRBD2. CDR1 is SGHDN and CDR2 is FVKESK in the germline V gene. This CDR3 is 15 amino acids long. J lost 4 bases, V lost 1 base, and 7 bases had no gene match. Here the CDR3 reads CASSQAGTTLYEQYF. CDR3 nucleotide sequence: TGTGCCAGCAGCCAAGCCGGGACTACCTTATACGAGCAGTACTTC. Using reference TRBV14 and TRBJ2-7 for the parts outside the CDR3, the full variable domain is EAGVTQFPSHSVIEKGQTVTLRCDPISGHDNLYWYRRVMGKEIKFLLHFVKESKQDESGMPNNRFLAERTGGTYSTLKVQPAELEDSGVYFCASSQAGTTLYEQYFGPGTRLTVT.

In nucleotides, the CDR3 is TGTGCCAGCAGCTTAGAGGGACAGCGCTCCTACAATGAGCAGTTCTTC. This sequence encodes CASSLEGQRSYNEQFF. The chain carries TRBV11-2 and TRBJ2-1; 7 bases agree with TRBD1. The CDR3 has 16 residues. V dropped 0 bases and J dropped 0; count of bases not matched to a gene: 2. Looked up from germline, CDR1 is SGHAT and CDR2 is FQNNGV.

As regards this clone: This likely comes from a read error, as the CDR3 has no conserved phenylalanine or tryptophan at its end. The limits of the CDR3 on the DNA are not certain, so only TCRdb's listed CDR3 is given. This sequence joins TRBV12-5 and TRBJ2-7. The CDR3 extends over 8 residues, inclusive of both ends. CDR1 and CDR2 (germline): LGHNT, FRNRAP. CDR3: CASGPIGT.

The chain links TRBV4-2 to TRBJ2-1, with D perhaps assigned TRBD1 or TRBD2 (5 bases each). V was cut by 0 bases and J by 10 bases, with 10 bases left in between. CDR3 length: 13 residues. The V gene's germline CDR1 is LGHNA and CDR2 YNFKEQ. CDR3 sequence: CASSQENRGEQFF. The CDR3 region has the DNA TGTGCCAGCAGCCAAGAAAACCGGGGCGAGCAGTTCTTC.